This entry lists 19 T cell receptor beta chains sequenced from one sample in a study of regulatory T cells in long-lasting Graves disease. TCR beta libraries were built with iRepertoire HTBI primers and Arm-PCR of CDR3 regions. TCRdb redid the calling of the multiplex PCR reads with MiXCR, one entry per CDR3 protein. The sample yields more than 450,000 distinct CDR3 sequences, around 12% seen once. Time point here: newly diagnosed GD, antithyroid drugs for less than 3 months. Researchers made the TCR library from RNA that was extracted from PBMCs. The data also belong to a second study, concerning T cells in Graves' hyperthyroidism and ophthalmopathy.

Sample: peripheral blood mononuclear cells (PBMCs), taken at new diagnosis, from a patient treated with antithyroid drugs. These receptors came from a woman between 25 and 40 years old with Graves disease.

In this sample, this clonotype turned up many times. This rearrangement joins TRBV2 to TRBJ2-5, with TRBD1 identical over 7 bases. This CDR3 has 15 residues. The trim removed 3 bases at V and 3 bases at J, leaving 7 bases unmatched. Germline V CDR1 and CDR2: SNHLY, FYNNEI. CDR3 in amino acids: CASSEVGQPEETQYF. The DNA of the CDR3 is TGTGCCAGCAGTGAGGTGGGACAGCCGGAAGAGACCCAGTACTTC.

This clonotype was seen many times. The chain joins TRBV7-2 to TRBJ2-1; the D gene is possibly TRBD2 (5 bases). Germline CDR1 SGHTA, CDR2 FQGNSA. Trimming stripped 5 bases from V and 0 bases from J, with 14 bases between. The CDR3 is made up of 16 amino acids. CDR3 residues: CASSLEGRSSYNEQFF. CDR3 DNA sequence: TGTGCCAGCAGCCTCGAGGGCAGGAGCTCCTACAATGAGCAGTTCTTC.

This clonotype was counted at least ten times. The chain is built from TRBV18 and TRBJ2-7; 8 bases match TRBD1. The CDR3 loop spans 15 amino acids. The V and J ends lost 2 bases and 2 bases, in that order; junction bases with no gene match: 5. Germline CDR1 KGHSH, CDR2 LQKENI. This CDR3 reads CASSPTLTGAYEQYF. As DNA, the CDR3 is TGTGCCAGCTCACCAACCCTGACAGGGGCCTACGAGCAGTACTTC.

This clonotype was seen repeatedly, ten times or more. The V and J genes are TRBV10-3 and TRBJ1-1, with D unclear. Trimming left V 3 bases short and J 6 bases short, with 14 bases between. Germline values: CDR1 ENHRY, CDR2 SYGVKD. This CDR3 contains 14 residues. Written as DNA, the CDR3 is TGTGCCATCAGTGAATCCCACGGTAACGCTGAAGCTTTCTTT. It translates to CAISESHGNAEAFF.

The CDR3 loop is CASTPAPGLGNEQFF. The DNA for the CDR3 is TGTGCCAGCACCCCGGCCCCGGGACTAGGAAATGAGCAGTTCTTC. The genes are TRBV27 and TRBJ2-1; 8 bases fit TRBD2. Trimming removed 7 bases from V and 7 bases from J; junction bases left unmatched: 12. Germline CDR1 reads MNHEY; CDR2 reads SMNVEV (reference sequence). The CDR3 covers 15 residues.

The rearrangement joins TRBV7-9 to TRBJ2-1; 12 bases align to TRBD2. The CDR3 consists of 16 residues. The J segment lost 9 bases and the V segment lost 2 bases, leaving 8 bases of the junction unmatched. The V gene's germline CDR1 is SEHNR and CDR2 FQNEAQ (reference sequence). CDR3 DNA sequence: TGTGCCAGCAGCTTACCGACTAGCGGGAGAGGGGTTGAGCAGTTCTTC. Its translation is CASSLPTSGRGVEQFF.

The chain is built from TRBV6-2 or TRBV6-3 and TRBJ1-1; D is ambiguous. The germline V gene encodes CDR1 MNHEY and CDR2 SVGEGT. CDR3 length: 12 residues. The V and J ends lost 2 bases and 7 bases respectively, with 8 bases between them. CDR3 nucleotides: TGTGCCAGCAGTTACGAGTTGGGTGAAGCTTTCTTT. It specifies CASSYELGEAFF.

As concerns this clonotype: This likely reflects a read error, since a far larger clone is one base away. The CDR3 does not end in the conserved phenylalanine or tryptophan, so this is likely a read error. The genes are TRBV27 and TRBJ1-4, with D possibly being TRBD1 (5 bases). V was cut by 0 bases and J by 3 bases, with 5 bases left in between. CDR3 length: 14 amino acids. Germline V gives CDR1 MNHEY, CDR2 SMNVEV (reference sequence). The CDR3 DNA reads as TGTGCCAGCAGTTTATCAGGGGCTAATGAAAAACTGTTTCTT. Amino acid sequence: CASSLSGANEKLFL.

This chain joins TRBV18 and TRBJ2-1; TRBD2 agrees at 9 bases. Germline CDR1 and CDR2: KGHSH and LQKENI. Unmatched junction bases numbered 8, after V lost 0 bases and J lost 8 bases. This CDR3 has 16 amino acids. The CDR3 spells CASSPPSLAGWDEQFF. The DNA of the CDR3 is TGTGCCAGCTCACCACCGAGCCTAGCGGGATGGGATGAGCAGTTCTTC. The full variable domain, with the rest looked up from reference TRBV18 and TRBJ2-1, is NAGVMQNPRHLVRRRGQEARLRCSPMKGHSHVYWYRQLPEEGLKFMVYLQKENIIDESGMPKERFSAEFPKEGPSILRIQQVVRGDSAAYFCASSPPSLAGWDEQFFGPGTRLTVL.

This clonotype has at least ten counts. The rearrangement links TRBV27 to TRBJ1-2; D unresolved. Deletions cut 4 bases from V and 6 bases from J, with 9 bases between. CDR1 MNHEY and CDR2 SMNVEV come from the germline V gene (reference sequence). The CDR3 has 12 residues. The CDR3 region is CASSSFWDGYTF. The CDR3 bases are TGTGCCAGCAGTTCCTTTTGGGATGGCTACACCTTC.

Comment on this clonotype: A far larger clone is only one base removed, so a read error is likely. The chain uses TRBV11-2 and TRBJ2-5; the D gene could be TRBD1 or TRBD2 (6 bases each). The DNA end is more similar to TRBJ2-1, so the J call may be wrong. The length of the CDR3 is 16 residues. Germline CDR1 and CDR2: SGHAT and FQNNGV. The chain's CDR3 is CASAHWAGTQAREQFF. In nucleotides, the CDR3 is TGTGCCAGCGCCCATTGGGCGGGGACACAGGCACGCGAGCAGTTCTTC.

This chain links TRBV5-1 with TRBJ1-1; D is possibly TRBD1 (5 bases). The V end was cut by 0 bases, the J end by 7 bases, with 10 bases between. The germline CDR1 and CDR2 sequences are SGHRS and YFSETQ. CDR3 size: 13 residues. The CDR3 loop is CASSLGGGDEAFF. The DNA of the CDR3 is TGCGCCAGCAGCTTGGGCGGGGGGGATGAAGCTTTCTTT.

This clonotype was found many times. V and J are TRBV19 and TRBJ1-1; the D is unclear. Germline CDR1 reads LNHDA; CDR2 reads SQIVND (reference sequence). CDR3 size: 15 residues. The V end was cut by 8 bases, the J end by 1 base, with 17 bases between. Here the CDR3 reads CASQQELTANTEAFF. CDR3 nucleotide sequence: TGTGCCAGTCAGCAGGAACTTACTGCGAACACTGAAGCTTTCTTT.

In its sample, this clonotype was seen many times. The chain recombines TRBV7-2 with TRBJ2-7, with 8 bases that match TRBD2. After removal of 5 bases from V and 3 bases from J, the junction contained 12 bases not matched to a gene. The CDR3 is 16 residues long. Germline V gene lookup returns CDR1 SGHTA and CDR2 FQGNSA. CDR3 DNA sequence: TGTGCCAGCAGCCCTTTATTTTCGGGAGGGCACTACGAGCAGTACTTC. It codes for CASSPLFSGGHYEQYF.

This clonotype was observed many times. This sequence joins TRBV12-3 or TRBV12-4 and TRBJ2-1; possible D gene TRBD2, 8 bases. The ends were cut back, 6 bases at V and 9 bases at J, with 30 bases in the middle. The CDR3 spans 18 residues. In DNA, the CDR3 is TGTGCCAGCAGCCGATTTGGGTCCGCGGGAGGAGGGGGCGGTGAGCAGTTCTTC. Protein: CASSRFGSAGGGGGEQFF.

This clonotype was recorded at least ten times. The CDR3, as DNA: TGCAGTGGGCGAGTAGCGGGAGGGGGTGATAGAGAGCAGTTCTTC. It yields the protein CSGRVAGGGDREQFF. The rearrangement links TRBV20-1 to TRBJ2-1; 11 nucleotides match TRBD2. Per the germline V gene, CDR1 is DFQATT and CDR2 is SNEGSKA (reference sequence). This CDR3 has 15 amino acids. With V trimmed by 7 bases and J by 10 bases, 15 bases remained unmatched.

This clonotype showed up many times. J is TRBJ2-3 and V is TRBV4-3; D perhaps matches TRBD2 (6 bases). This CDR3 is 17 amino acids long. Germline V gives CDR1 LGHNA, CDR2 YSLEER. Deletions cut 0 bases from V and 0 bases from J, with 13 bases between. In DNA form, the CDR3 reads TGCGCCAGCAGCCAAGATCCACCAGGGACTAGCACAGATACGCAGTATTTT. This translates into CASSQDPPGTSTDTQYF.

In its sample, this clonotype was seen many times. The V and J genes are TRBV30 and TRBJ1-1; D not certain. The germline V gene encodes CDR1 GTSNPN and CDR2 SVGIG (reference sequence). CDR3 length: 16 residues. Trimming took 0 bases from V and 1 from J, leaving 15 bases between them. CDR3 nucleotide sequence: TGTGCCTGGAGTGTTTCGCAGGCATGGCGGAACACTGAAGCTTTCTTT. Translation gives CAWSVSQAWRNTEAFF.

This clonotype was counted ten times or more. This chain joins TRBV6-5 and TRBJ2-1; TRBD1 aligns across 11 bases. J was trimmed by 7 bases and V by 2 bases; bases with no gene match: 4. The CDR3 has 15 amino acids. Per the germline V gene, CDR1 is MNHEY and CDR2 is SVGAGI. In DNA form, the CDR3 reads TGTGCCAGCAGTTACGGGGACAGGGGGGATAATGAGCAGTTCTTC. Translating it yields CASSYGDRGDNEQFF.